This passage covers 20 T cell receptor beta chains from one sample sequenced in a study of blood T cell repertoires in COVID-19. Sequencing was performed with immunoSEQ multiplex PCR; in TCRdb, only in-frame clones are kept and a portion is missing. The sample contains some 100,000 clones, around 86% of which appear only once. Input material: PBMCs or T cells enriched from blood (not recorded which). Every receptor here comes from a woman aged 50 to 60 who had recovered from COVID-19.

The chain carries TRBV7-3 and TRBJ2-7; TRBD1 might be the D (5 bases). Per germline, CDR1 SGHTA and CDR2 FQGTGA. Trimming removed 3 bases from V and 5 bases from J, with 11 bases in between. This CDR3 has 13 amino acids. The CDR3 DNA follows: TGTGCCAGCAGCTTCCGTAGGGGCGACGAGCAGTACTTC. Encoded protein: CASSFRRGDEQYF.

The chain carries TRBV5-4 and TRBJ1-4, with D maybe TRBD1 (6 bases). CDR3 length equals 14 residues. The germline V gene has CDR1 SGHNT and CDR2 YYREEE (reference sequence). Trimming took 6 bases from V and 6 from J, leaving 15 bases between them. Written as DNA, the CDR3 is TGTGCCAGCACCTCCCGGGCAGGGGATGAAAAACTGTTTTTT. It codes for CASTSRAGDEKLFF.

The genes are TRBV6-1 and TRBJ2-3, with 9 bases fitting TRBD2. Germline CDR1 is MNHNS and CDR2 is SASEGT. V dropped 4 bases and J dropped 2; count of bases not matched to a gene: 1. The CDR3 is 14 residues long. The CDR3: CASSVAGATDTQYF. DNA of the CDR3: TGTGCCAGCAGTGTAGCGGGAGCCACAGATACGCAGTATTTT.

The chain employs TRBV5-1 and TRBJ1-2; D ambiguous. Germline V gives CDR1 SGHRS, CDR2 YFSETQ. V lost 1 base and J lost 0, with 10 bases in between. The CDR3 runs to 15 residues. CDR3 region: CASSLTGFANYGYTF. CDR3 DNA: TGCGCCAGCAGCTTGACCGGGTTTGCTAACTATGGCTACACCTTC.

By proportion, this clone is medium-sized. The chain couples TRBV28 to TRBJ1-2; 9 bases align to TRBD1. The germline V gene encodes CDR1 MDHEN and CDR2 SYDVKM. The CDR3 is 14 amino acids. After removal of 5 bases from V and 7 bases from J, the junction contained 8 bases not matched to a gene. This chain's CDR3 is CASSPITGGVGYTF. Written as DNA, the CDR3 is TGTGCCAGCAGTCCTATAACAGGGGGCGTTGGCTACACCTTC.

The chain joins TRBV7-2 to TRBJ2-1; the match to TRBD2 covers 8 bases. The germline gives CDR1 SGHTA, CDR2 FQGNSA. V shed 4 bases, J shed 4 bases, and the junction held 6 bases outside the gene matches. The CDR3 loop spans 15 amino acids. The chain's CDR3 is CASSSTGGEYNEQFF. CDR3 DNA sequence: TGTGCCAGCAGCTCGACGGGGGGGGAATACAATGAGCAGTTCTTC.

This chain uses TRBV19 with TRBJ1-5; 8 bases are shared with TRBD1. V was pared by 7 bases and J by 1 base, with 3 bases of the junction left unmatched. Germline CDR1 and CDR2: LNHDA and SQIVND (reference sequence). The CDR3 runs to 14 residues. Here the CDR3 reads CASKTGGSNQPQHF. CDR3 nucleotide sequence: TGTGCCAGTAAAACAGGGGGAAGCAATCAGCCCCAGCATTTT.

CDR3 bases: TGTGCCAGCAGCGCAACCGGGACAGTGGGAATCAGCCCCCAGCATTTT. This encodes CASSATGTVGISPQHF. The V and J genes are TRBV7-8 and TRBJ1-5; 7 bases fit TRBD1. The germline CDR1 and CDR2 sequences are SGHVS and FQNEAQ. The V gene end was trimmed by 5 bases and the J gene end by 10 bases; junction bases not matched to a gene: 17. The CDR3 contains 16 residues.

The chain has TRBV2 and TRBJ2-1; 11 nucleotides match TRBD2. Germline CDR1 reads SNHLY; CDR2 reads FYNNEI. The CDR3 covers 17 residues. J was trimmed by 5 bases and V by 9 bases; bases with no gene match: 15. CDR3 sequence: CASDGSPGLAVNNEQFF. CDR3 nucleotides: TGTGCCAGTGATGGTAGTCCGGGACTAGCGGTGAACAATGAGCAGTTCTTC.

The chain couples TRBV7-9 to TRBJ1-1, with TRBD1 matching over 11 bases. The CDR3 loop spans 14 amino acids. Losses at the gene ends were 5 bases for V and 3 bases for J; bases not matched to a gene: 2. Germline loops: CDR1 SEHNR, CDR2 FQNEAQ (reference sequence). The CDR3 DNA sequence: TGTGCCAGCAGCGGACAGGGGGCCGACACTGAAGCTTTCTTT. It codes for CASSGQGADTEAFF.

This chain joins TRBV2 and TRBJ2-2, with 11 bases aligning to TRBD2. Germline assignment: CDR1 SNHLY and CDR2 FYNNEI. V shed 7 bases, J shed 5 bases, and the junction held 6 bases outside the gene matches. This CDR3 spans 15 amino acids. The CDR3 DNA sequence: TGTGCCAGCAACCCCCGGACTAGCGGGACCGGGGAGCTGTTTTTT. Translated, it gives CASNPRTSGTGELFF.

In DNA, the CDR3 is TGTGCCAGTAGCCCCTCCCGGAGCACAGATACGCAGTATTTT. This sequence encodes CASSPSRSTDTQYF. The chain employs TRBV19 and TRBJ2-3, with D unresolved. CDR3 length: 14 amino acids. Looked up from germline, CDR1 is LNHDA and CDR2 is SQIVND (reference sequence). V lost 6 bases to trimming and J lost 0 bases, with 10 bases between them.

In this sample, this clone turned up once. Other DNA sequences in the sample encode the same CDR3. CDR3 amino acids: CSASSGYEQYF. In nucleotides, the CDR3 is TGCAGTGCTAGTAGCGGGTACGAGCAGTACTTC. The chain uses TRBV20-1 and TRBJ2-7, with TRBD2 identical over 7 bases. Per the germline V gene, CDR1 is DFQATT and CDR2 is SNEGSKA (reference sequence). The ends lost 3 bases at V and 4 bases at J; junction bases unmatched: 0. This CDR3 spans 11 amino acids.

This clone was observed a few times. CDR3 DNA: TGTGCCAGCAGTCGCGGGGGGCCCTACGAGCAGTACTTC. Translating it yields CASSRGGPYEQYF. This chain uses TRBV27 with TRBJ2-7, with 8 bases aligning to TRBD2. Germline assignment: CDR1 MNHEY and CDR2 SMNVEV (reference sequence). The ends lost 5 bases at V and 2 bases at J; junction bases unmatched: 2. This CDR3 is built from 13 residues.

The chain recombines TRBV19 with TRBJ2-2; 10 nucleotides align to TRBD1. After removal of 3 bases from V and 2 bases from J, the junction contained 0 bases not matched to a gene. The CDR3 runs to 15 residues. Per germline, CDR1 LNHDA and CDR2 SQIVND (reference sequence). CDR3 loop: CASSMTGGNTGELFF. Written as DNA, the CDR3 is TGTGCCAGTAGTATGACAGGGGGCAACACCGGGGAGCTGTTTTTT.

This chain connects TRBV28 to TRBJ2-3, with 7 bases that match TRBD2. V was pared by 8 bases and J by 6 bases, with 20 bases of the junction left unmatched. The CDR3 extends over 17 amino acids. Per the germline V gene, CDR1 is MDHEN and CDR2 is SYDVKM. CDR3 sequence reads: CASPPSSPGGGLDTQYF. The CDR3 bases are TGTGCCAGCCCGCCTTCCTCCCCGGGAGGAGGCCTGGATACGCAGTATTTT.

The V and J genes are TRBV6-1 and TRBJ1-4; unclear D gene. Germline V gene sequence: CDR1 MNHNS, CDR2 SASEGT. The CDR3 runs to 16 residues. The V end lost 3 bases, the J end lost 5 bases, and 16 bases lay between the germline ends. The CDR3 DNA sequence: TGTGCCAGCAGTGATGGGTACGCCGGGAGGAATGAAAAACTGTTTTTT. This translates into CASSDGYAGRNEKLFF.

J is TRBJ1-1 and V is TRBV7-9; a weak D match, TRBD1 (5 bases). Per the germline V gene, CDR1 is SEHNR and CDR2 is FQNEAQ (reference sequence). Trimming took off 4 bases at V and 7 bases at J, with 10 bases between the two ends. This CDR3 comprises 12 residues. CDR3: CASSWGGDEAFF. CDR3 DNA sequence: TGTGCCAGCAGCTGGGGGGGAGATGAAGCTTTCTTT.

This sequence joins TRBV21-1 and TRBJ2-3; TRBD2 was called by the table and not checked on the DNA. TRBV21-1 is a listed pseudogene. This CDR3 is built from 17 residues. The CDR3 DNA follows: TGTGCCAGCAGCAAAAGGCGGAGTCGGGAGCACACAGATACGCAGTATTTT. It specifies CASSKRRSREHTDTQYF.

A few counts support this clone. The V call is TRBV5-4, the J call TRBJ1-5; 8 positions match TRBD1. The trim removed 3 bases at V and 9 bases at J, leaving 5 bases unmatched. The CDR3 extends over 13 amino acids. In germline, CDR1 is SGHNT, CDR2 YYREEE (reference sequence). The CDR3 here is CASSSDRDRPQHF. The CDR3 region has the DNA TGTGCCAGCAGCTCGGACAGGGATCGGCCCCAGCATTTT.